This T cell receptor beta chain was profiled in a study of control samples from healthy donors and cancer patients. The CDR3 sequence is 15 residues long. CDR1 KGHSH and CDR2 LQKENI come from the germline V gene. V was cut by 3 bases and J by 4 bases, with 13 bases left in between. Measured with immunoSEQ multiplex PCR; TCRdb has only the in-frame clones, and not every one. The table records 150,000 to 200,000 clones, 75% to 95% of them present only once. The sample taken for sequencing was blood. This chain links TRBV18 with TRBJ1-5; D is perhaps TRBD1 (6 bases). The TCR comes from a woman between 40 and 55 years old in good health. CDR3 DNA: TGTGCCAGCTCACCGGACAGTCGCGCGAATCAGCCCCAGCATTTT. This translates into CASSPDSRANQPQHF.